This entry is about one TCR beta chain. Its antigen remains unidentified. This specimen comes from a study of monozygotic twins with inflammatory bowel disease. Findings of the study overall: Among the T cells, different subtypes could not be distinguished. The existence of one strong signal or clonotype linked to IBD lacked support. Limited power may explain why concordant and discordant twins showed no difference in repertoire similarity.

Addition of UMIs with a 6-nucleotide sample barcode was achieved by template switching. TCRdb reworked the 5' RACE reads into one entry per CDR3 protein, no DNA. This table holds hundreds of thousands of distinct CDR3 sequences. Looked up from germline, CDR1 is SGHTA and CDR2 is FQGNSA. The CDR3 runs 14 residues. Sequencing input: blood. The chain combines TRBV7-2 with TRBJ1-1; with no DNA, the TCRdb D assignment of TRBD1 cannot be verified. The receptor was isolated from a human donor with ulcerative colitis or Crohn's disease, or a healthy co-twin of an affected twin (not recorded which). The chain's CDR3 is CASSFPDRASEAFF.